This TCR beta chain was retrieved from a study of cytomegalovirus exposure and HLA in healthy donors. For this clone: Other DNA sequences from this sample encode an identical CDR3 as well.

Some clones are missing from TCRdb's copy, which holds only in-frame ones; the method was immunoSEQ multiplex PCR. The repertoire holds over 200,000 clones, with over 75% as singletons. The CDR3 runs to 15 residues. V trimming: 1 base; J trimming: 2 bases; junction bases outside the gene matches: 3. CDR1 MGHRA and CDR2 YSYEKL come from the germline V gene. V gene TRBV4-1 combines with J gene TRBJ2-7; TRBD2 matches 9 bases. This clonotype was sampled from a woman aged 18-29 years in good health and CMV-seropositive. Sequenced input: PBMCs. This chain's CDR3 is CASSQVSSGAYEQYF. Written as DNA, the CDR3 is TGCGCCAGCAGCCAAGTTTCTAGCGGGGCCTACGAGCAGTACTTC.